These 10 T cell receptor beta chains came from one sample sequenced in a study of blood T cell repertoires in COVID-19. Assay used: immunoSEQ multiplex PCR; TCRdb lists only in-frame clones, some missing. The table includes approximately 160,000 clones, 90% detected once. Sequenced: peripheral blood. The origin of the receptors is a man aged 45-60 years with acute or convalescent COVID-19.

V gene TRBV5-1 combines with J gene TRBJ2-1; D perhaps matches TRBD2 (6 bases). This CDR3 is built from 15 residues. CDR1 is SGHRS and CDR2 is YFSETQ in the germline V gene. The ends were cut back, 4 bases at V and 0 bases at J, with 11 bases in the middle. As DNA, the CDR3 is TGCGCCAGCAGCCCGGAGGGGAGCTCCTACAATGAGCAGTTCTTC. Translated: CASSPEGSSYNEQFF.

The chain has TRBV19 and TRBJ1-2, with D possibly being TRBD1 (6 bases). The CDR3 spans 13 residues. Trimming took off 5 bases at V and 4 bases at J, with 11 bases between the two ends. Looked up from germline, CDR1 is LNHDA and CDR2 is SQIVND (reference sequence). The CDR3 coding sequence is TGTGCCAGTAGTCCAGGGACACTCTATGGCTACACCTTC. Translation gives CASSPGTLYGYTF.

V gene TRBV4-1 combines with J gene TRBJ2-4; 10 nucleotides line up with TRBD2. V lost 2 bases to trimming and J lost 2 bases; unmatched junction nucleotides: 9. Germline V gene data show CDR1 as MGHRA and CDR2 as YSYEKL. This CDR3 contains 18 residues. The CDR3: CASSQSGGAGITKNIQYF. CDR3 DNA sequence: TGCGCCAGCAGCCAAAGCGGGGGGGCCGGTATAACCAAAAACATTCAGTACTTC.

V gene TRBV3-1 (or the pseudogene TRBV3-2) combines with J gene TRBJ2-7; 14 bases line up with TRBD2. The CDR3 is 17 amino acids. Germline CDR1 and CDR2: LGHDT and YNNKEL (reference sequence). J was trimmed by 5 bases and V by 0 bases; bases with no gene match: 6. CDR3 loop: CASSQEGLAGVGNEQYF. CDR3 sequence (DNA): TGTGCCAGCAGCCAAGAGGGACTAGCGGGAGTAGGGAACGAGCAGTACTTC.

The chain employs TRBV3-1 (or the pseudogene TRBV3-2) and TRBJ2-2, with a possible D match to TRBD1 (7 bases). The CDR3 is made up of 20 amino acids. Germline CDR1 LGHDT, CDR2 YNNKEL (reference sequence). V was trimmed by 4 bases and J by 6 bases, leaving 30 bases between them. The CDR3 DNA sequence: TGTGCCAGCAGCCCCCCGGAGGCGGGACAGACCTTCGTTCGGGCCGGGGAGCTGTTTTTT. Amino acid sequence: CASSPPEAGQTFVRAGELFF.

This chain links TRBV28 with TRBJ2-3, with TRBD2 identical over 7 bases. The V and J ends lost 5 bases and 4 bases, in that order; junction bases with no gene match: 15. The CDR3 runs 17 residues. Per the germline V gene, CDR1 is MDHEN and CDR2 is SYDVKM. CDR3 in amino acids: CASSPPWGGERADTQYF. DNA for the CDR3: TGTGCCAGCAGTCCCCCTTGGGGGGGGGAACGGGCAGATACGCAGTATTTT.

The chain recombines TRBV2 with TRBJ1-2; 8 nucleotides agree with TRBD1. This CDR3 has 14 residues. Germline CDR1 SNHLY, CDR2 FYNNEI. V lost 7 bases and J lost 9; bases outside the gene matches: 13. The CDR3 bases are TGTGCCAGCAAACTGACCGGGACAGGCGGAAGCTACACCTTC. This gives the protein CASKLTGTGGSYTF.

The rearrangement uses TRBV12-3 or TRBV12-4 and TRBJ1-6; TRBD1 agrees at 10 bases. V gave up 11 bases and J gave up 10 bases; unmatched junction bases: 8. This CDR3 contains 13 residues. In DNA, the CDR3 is TGTGCCTCTCAGACAGGGGGCTGGTCACCCCTCCACTTT. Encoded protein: CASQTGGWSPLHF.

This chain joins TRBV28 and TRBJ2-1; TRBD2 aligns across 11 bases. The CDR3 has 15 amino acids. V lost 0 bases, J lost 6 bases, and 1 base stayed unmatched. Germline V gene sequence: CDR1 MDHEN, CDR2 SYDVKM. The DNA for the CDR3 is TGTGCCAGCAGTTTATGGCTAGCGGGAGGCAATGAGCAGTTCTTC. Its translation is CASSLWLAGGNEQFF.

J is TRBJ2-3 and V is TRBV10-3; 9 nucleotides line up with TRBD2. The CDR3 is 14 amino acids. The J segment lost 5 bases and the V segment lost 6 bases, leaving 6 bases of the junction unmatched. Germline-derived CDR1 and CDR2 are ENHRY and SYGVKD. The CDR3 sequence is CAIRFSGSGDTQYF. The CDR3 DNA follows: TGTGCCATCAGATTTAGCGGGAGTGGAGATACGCAGTATTTT.